The subject of this entry is one T cell receptor beta chain. Its cognate antigen has yet to be identified. The record has no base qualities; no much larger clone is one base away. TCRbeta CDR3 regions were amplified from genomic DNA using the immunoSEQ Assay, a bias-controlled multiplex PCR. The authors' analysis ran thus. The number of nucleated cells in each sample was estimated by amplification of reference gene primers within the assay. To quantify the absolute abundance of each unique TCRbeta CDR3 rearrangement, sequence reads were collapsed and filtered. Productive Simpson clonality was computed per sample as the square root of Simpson's diversity index over productive rearrangements. TCRdb re-hosts the immuneACCESS table, in-frame sequences only. Its copies lack some clones; in the studies checked, an unresolved V gene accounts for under half of them, and the cause for the rest is not known. V and J calls and clone size are as listed in that table; D and trimming were resolved from the DNA. A total of fewer than 300,000 clones appear in this sample, roughly 87% of them only once. The ten largest account for roughly 15% of the sample.

This entry belongs to a study of blood T cell repertoires in COVID-19 (TCRdb year 2020). The study in broad terms: The collaborator samples originated in the United States, Italy and Spain and spanned the acute and convalescent phases of COVID-19. The material from the prospective study consisted of cDNA or gDNA derived from T cells, B-cell-depleted T cells, or PBMCs. The repertoires were released in a freely available public database intended as a resource for research on the immune response to SARS-CoV-2. Deeply sampled blood TCRbeta repertoires from subjects exposed to, actively infected with, or recovered from COVID-19 were included in the dataset. The sample metadata nearly always contained a de-identified subject ID, COVID-19 status, age in years and sex. HLA class I and class II types, where available, came from metadata supplied by the sample provider rather than from assay-based typing. The samples were drawn from the first 160 participants of the ongoing ImmuneRACE study and from more than 1,000 subjects provided by 6 global collaborators. Broader findings and caveats from the paper: Clinical and demographic metadata were provided uncurated, with the amount varying by source and participant.

Collaborating institutions collected whole blood in K2EDTA tubes following their own protocols. For TCRbeta analysis, collaborators shipped samples as frozen whole blood, isolated PBMCs, or DNA extracted from either of those sample types. The sequencing sample was made of peripheral blood. The TCR comes from a human donor in a cohort sampled during active COVID-19.

The CDR3: CASIGQVYEQYF. In nucleotides, the sequence is TGTGCCAGTATCGGACAGGTATACGAGCAGTACTTC. Recombination linked TRBV28 to TRBJ2-7; TRBD1 fits 7 bases in the junction. The cysteine opens and the phenylalanine closes a CDR3 of 12 amino acids. Of the read, only the CDR3 DNA is kept; its 36 bases are in frame from base 1. For this chain, trimming is 9 bases at the V end and 4 bases at the J end, and the number of junction bases without a gene match is 6. The germline V gene specifies MDHEN as CDR1 and SYDVKM as CDR2.